Listed below are T cell receptor beta chains from one sample, sequenced in a study of OX40 agonist ivuxolimab in advanced cancers. Only in-frame clones appear in the TCRdb table, and some are missing; sequencing was by immunoSEQ multiplex PCR. Among 94,000 or so clones, more than 80% were seen once, and the ten largest hold about 6%. Specimen: CD4+ or CD8+ T cells sorted from blood, collected in a trial of the OX40 agonist ivuxolimab. Receptors originate from an adult with an advanced solid tumor such as melanoma, head and neck, liver or kidney cancer. CDR3s include the opening cysteine and the closing phenylalanine or tryptophan. The order of the fields is J gene, V gene, D gene, clone size, CDR3 protein, CDR3 DNA. The D gene is left open where the match is weak. Size values are once, few and many counts, or a class for expanded clones, and some rows have none.

>TRBJ1-1|TRBV6-6|.|.
CASSGPSANTEAFF
TGTGCCAGCAGCGGACCCTCGGCGAACACTGAAGCTTTCTTT
>TRBJ2-1|TRBV5-4|.|once
CASSLGQGAYNEQFF
TGTGCCAGCAGCTTGGGTCAGGGTGCCTACAATGAGCAGTTCTTC
>TRBJ1-2|TRBV5-6|TRBD1|.
CASSLTGANYGYTF
TGTGCCAGCAGCTTGACAGGGGCTAACTATGGCTACACCTTC
>TRBJ1-4|TRBV7-9|.|once
CASSYPPAAANEKLFF
TGTGCCAGCAGCTACCCCCCGGCGGCGGCTAATGAAAAACTGTTTTTT
>TRBJ2-1|TRBV5-1|TRBD2|.
CASSPSGTSGGPTYNEQFF
TGCGCCAGCAGCCCTTCCGGGACTAGCGGGGGCCCCACCTACAATGAGCAGTTCTTC
>TRBJ1-6|TRBV5-1|.|few
CASSIGRQGVSPLHF
TGCGCCAGCAGTATTGGTCGGCAGGGTGTTTCACCCCTCCACTTT
>TRBJ1-3|TRBV18|TRBD1|.
CASSPGTGRDTIYF
TGTGCCAGCTCACCTGGGACAGGGAGAGACACCATATATTTT
>TRBJ1-2|TRBV7-8|.|.
CASSLDDSLVDYTF
TGTGCCAGCAGCTTAGATGACAGTCTGGTCGACTACACCTTC
>TRBJ1-1|TRBV2|.|few
CASSENAVTSTEAFF
TGTGCCAGCAGTGAGAATGCCGTGACGAGTACTGAAGCTTTCTTT
>TRBJ1-2|TRBV7-8|TRBD1|.
CASSLEGTGAHYGYTF
TGTGCCAGCAGCTTAGAGGGGACAGGGGCACACTATGGCTACACCTTC
>TRBJ2-3|TRBV2|TRBD1|.
CASSGGQGALSTDTQYF
TGTGCCAGCAGTGGGGGACAGGGGGCGCTGAGCACAGATACGCAGTATTTT
>TRBJ2-1|TRBV6-5|.|.
CASTDRNEQFF
TGTGCCAGCACCGACAGGAATGAGCAGTTCTTC
>TRBJ2-7|TRBV5-1|TRBD1|.
CASSLARGQEQYF
TGCGCCAGCAGCTTGGCCAGGGGGCAAGAGCAGTACTTC
>TRBJ2-7|TRBV2|.|.
CASSVLEGYEQYF
TGTGCCAGCAGTGTGTTAGAGGGGTACGAGCAGTACTTC
>TRBJ2-7|TRBV5-1|TRBD2|.
CASSLGGTSPYEQYF
TGCGCCAGCAGCTTGGGCGGGACTAGCCCGTACGAGCAGTACTTC
>TRBJ1-1|TRBV4-3|.|.
CASSPRDGLNTEAFF
TGCGCCAGCAGCCCGCGTGACGGGTTGAACACTGAAGCTTTCTTT
>TRBJ1-6|TRBV5-1|.|.
CASSSGLNNSPLHF
TGCGCCAGCAGCTCGGGACTCAATAATTCACCCCTCCACTTT
>TRBJ1-5|TRBV4-3|.|.
CASSQERSYGNQPQHF
TGCGCCAGCAGCCAAGAGAGGTCATACGGCAATCAGCCCCAGCATTTT
>TRBJ2-2|TRBV5-1|TRBD1|once
CASSLGQGSAGELFF
TGCGCCAGCAGCCTGGGACAGGGGTCCGCCGGGGAGCTGTTTTTT
>TRBJ2-7|TRBV7-3|.|.
CASSLTTGGRGEQYF
TGTGCCAGCAGCTTAACGACCGGGGGACGAGGCGAGCAGTACTTC
>TRBJ2-7|TRBV5-5|.|once
CASSLDRDEQYF
TGTGCCAGCAGCTTGGACAGGGACGAGCAGTACTTC
>TRBJ1-5|TRBV10-3|.|.
CAVRAGNSQPQHF
TGTGCCGTCCGGGCCGGAAACAGCCAGCCCCAGCATTTT